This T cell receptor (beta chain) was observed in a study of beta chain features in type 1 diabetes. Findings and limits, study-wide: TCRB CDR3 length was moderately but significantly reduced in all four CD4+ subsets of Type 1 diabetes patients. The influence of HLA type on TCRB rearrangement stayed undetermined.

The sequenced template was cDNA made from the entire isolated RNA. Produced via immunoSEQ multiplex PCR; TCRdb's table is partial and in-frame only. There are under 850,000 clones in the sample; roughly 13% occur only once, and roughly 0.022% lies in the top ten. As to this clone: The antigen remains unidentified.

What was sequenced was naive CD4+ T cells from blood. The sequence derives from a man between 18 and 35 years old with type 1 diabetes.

CDR3 nucleotide sequence: TGTGCCAGTAGTACCGGGACAGGGATGGTGAGGGCGCGAGCTTTCTTT. Protein sequence: CASSTGTGMVRARAFF. The chain is built from TRBV19 and TRBJ1-1; TRBD1 matches 9 bases. Trimming removed 4 bases from V and 10 bases from J; junction bases left unmatched: 16. The CDR3 is 16 amino acids. Per germline, CDR1 LNHDA and CDR2 SQIVND (reference sequence). The full variable domain, with the rest looked up from reference TRBV19 and TRBJ1-1, is DGGITQSPKYLFRKEGQNVTLSCEQNLNHDAMYWYRQDPGQGLRLIYYSQIVNDFQKGDIAEGYSVSREKKESFPLTVTSAQKNPTAFYLCASSTGTGMVRARAFFGQGTRLTVV.